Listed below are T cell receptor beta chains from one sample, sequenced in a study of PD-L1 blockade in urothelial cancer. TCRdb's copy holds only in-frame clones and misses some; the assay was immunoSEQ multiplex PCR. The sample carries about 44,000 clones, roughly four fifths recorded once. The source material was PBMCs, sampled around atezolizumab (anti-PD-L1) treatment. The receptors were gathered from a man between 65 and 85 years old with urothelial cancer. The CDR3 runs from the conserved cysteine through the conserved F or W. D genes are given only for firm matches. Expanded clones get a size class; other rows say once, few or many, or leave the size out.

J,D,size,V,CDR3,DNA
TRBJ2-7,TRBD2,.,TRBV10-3,CATELAGSYEQYF,TGTGCCACCGAACTAGCGGGATCCTACGAGCAGTACTTC
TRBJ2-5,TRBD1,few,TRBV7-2,CASSLLGQGYQETQYF,TGTGCCAGCAGCCTCCTGGGACAGGGGTACCAAGAGACCCAGTACTTC
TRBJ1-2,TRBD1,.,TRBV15,CATSRAQGDYYGYTF,TGTGCCACCAGCAGAGCTCAGGGGGATTACTATGGCTACACCTTC
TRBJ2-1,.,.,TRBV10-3,CAAQAEGNNEQFF,TGTGCCGCCCAAGCGGAGGGGAACAATGAGCAGTTCTTC
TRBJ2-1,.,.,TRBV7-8,CASSPSGEQFF,TGTGCCAGCAGCCCTTCGGGTGAGCAGTTCTTC
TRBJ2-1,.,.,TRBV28,CASSSSSAPSYNEQFF,TGTGCCAGCAGTTCATCTAGCGCCCCCTCCTACAATGAGCAGTTCTTC
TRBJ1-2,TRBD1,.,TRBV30,CAWSEGQGAGGYTF,TGTGCCTGGAGTGAAGGACAGGGGGCAGGAGGCTACACCTTC
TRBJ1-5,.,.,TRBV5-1,CASSTTGPNQPQHF,TGCGCCAGCAGCACGACTGGTCCAAATCAGCCCCAGCATTTT
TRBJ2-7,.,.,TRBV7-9,CASSLSERVSEQYF,TGTGCCAGCAGCTTGTCAGAGAGGGTAAGCGAGCAGTACTTC
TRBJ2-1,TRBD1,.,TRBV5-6,CASSLGTGFYNEQFF,TGTGCCAGCAGCTTGGGGACAGGGTTCTACAATGAGCAGTTCTTC
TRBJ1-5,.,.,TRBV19,CASSMGLGRGNQPQHF,TGTGCCAGTAGTATGGGTTTGGGAAGGGGGAATCAGCCCCAGCATTTT
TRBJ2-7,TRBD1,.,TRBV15,CATSERDSTYEQYF,TGTGCCACCAGCGAACGGGACAGCACTTACGAGCAGTACTTC
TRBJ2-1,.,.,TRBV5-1,CASSRGDNNYNEQFF,TGCGCCAGCAGCCGGGGGGACAACAACTACAATGAGCAGTTCTTC
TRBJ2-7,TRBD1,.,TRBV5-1,CASNLGQGAYEQYF,TGCGCCAGCAACCTGGGACAGGGAGCCTACGAGCAGTACTTC
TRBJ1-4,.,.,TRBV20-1,CSATSNEKLFF,TGCAGTGCTACCTCCAATGAAAAACTGTTTTTT
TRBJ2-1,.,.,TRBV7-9,CASSPSHILQFF,TGTGCCAGCAGCCCCAGTCATATATTGCAGTTCTTC
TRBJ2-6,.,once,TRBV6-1,CASRPGETGANVLTF,TGTGCCAGCCGTCCCGGAGAAACTGGGGCCAACGTCCTGACTTTC
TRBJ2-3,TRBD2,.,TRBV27,CASSRLAGATDTQYF,TGTGCCAGCAGTCGATTAGCGGGAGCCACAGATACGCAGTATTTT
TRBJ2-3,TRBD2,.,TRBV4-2,CASSQGGTSWGDTQYF,TGTGCCAGCAGCCAGGGGGGGACTTCCTGGGGGGATACGCAGTATTTT
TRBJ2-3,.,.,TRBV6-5,CASTTGTRSTDTQYF,TGTGCCAGCACCACCGGGACACGTAGCACAGATACGCAGTATTTT
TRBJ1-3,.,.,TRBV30,CAWISTVQSGNTIYF,TGTGCCTGGATCTCGACAGTTCAATCTGGAAACACCATATATTTT
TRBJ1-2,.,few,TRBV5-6,CASSLLQINYGYTF,TGTGCCAGCAGCTTGTTACAGATTAACTATGGCTACACCTTC
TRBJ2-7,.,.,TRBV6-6,CASSYLRFSDEQYF,TGTGCCAGCAGTTACCTCCGGTTCTCCGACGAGCAGTACTTC
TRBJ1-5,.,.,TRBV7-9,CASSRPGNGQPQHF,TGTGCCAGCAGCCGCCCAGGGAACGGACAGCCCCAGCATTTT
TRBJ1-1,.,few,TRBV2,CASRRGPGAFF,TGTGCCAGCAGGCGTGGTCCCGGGGCTTTCTTT
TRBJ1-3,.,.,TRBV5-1,CASSRMGGDSGNTIYF,TGCGCCAGCAGTCGGATGGGGGGAGACTCTGGAAACACCATATATTTT
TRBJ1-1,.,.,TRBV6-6,CATTGSNTEAFF,TGTGCCACCACGGGTAGCAACACTGAAGCTTTCTTT